Each of the 15 T cell receptor beta chains below was sequenced from the same sample in a study of T cell responses to AZD1222 COVID-19 vaccine. Profiling relied on immunoSEQ multiplex PCR, and the TCRdb table lists in-frame clones only, not all of them. The table includes about 110,000 clones, 70% to 90% detected once. The sample consisted of peripheral blood, taken 28 days after the second AZD1222 dose. These receptor sequences come from an adult who received the AZD1222 COVID-19 vaccine.

This chain's CDR3 is CASSPPGREFNEQYF. DNA of the CDR3: TGTGCCAGCTCACCACCGGGCAGGGAGTTCAACGAGCAGTACTTC. The chain employs TRBV18 and TRBJ2-7; D is tentatively TRBD1 or TRBD2 (5 bases each). V gave up 0 bases and J gave up 5 bases, with 14 bases separating them. The length of the CDR3 is 15 residues. CDR1 and CDR2 (germline): KGHSH, LQKENI. The entire variable domain, with the rest obtained from reference TRBV18 and TRBJ2-7, is as follows: NAGVMQNPRHLVRRRGQEARLRCSPMKGHSHVYWYRQLPEEGLKFMVYLQKENIIDESGMPKERFSAEFPKEGPSILRIQQVVRGDSAAYFCASSPPGREFNEQYFGPGTRLTVT.

The genes are TRBV6-5 and TRBJ1-1; 7 bases match TRBD1. Unmatched junction bases numbered 9, after V lost 6 bases and J lost 5 bases. Germline V gene lookup returns CDR1 MNHEY and CDR2 SVGAGI. This CDR3 has 14 amino acids. CDR3: CASSRTGVWTEAFF. CDR3 DNA sequence: TGTGCCAGCAGCCGAACAGGGGTATGGACTGAAGCTTTCTTT.

This chain uses TRBV29-1 with TRBJ1-2; unclear D gene. Trimming stripped 3 bases from V and 4 bases from J, with 15 bases between. The CDR3 extends over 14 amino acids. CDR1 and CDR2 (germline): SQVTM, ANQGSEA. The CDR3 spells CSVDRSPRSYGYTF. As DNA, the CDR3 is TGCAGCGTTGATAGGTCACCGAGGAGCTATGGCTACACCTTC.

This clone has just one count. V gene TRBV4-3 combines with J gene TRBJ1-6; no clear D. The germline gives CDR1 LGHNA, CDR2 YSLEER. Trimming took off 0 bases at V and 5 bases at J, with 11 bases between the two ends. The CDR3 contains 16 residues. The CDR3 nucleotides read TGCGCCAGCAGCCAAGATCTGGGCATCCATAATTCACCCCTCCACTTT. This codes for CASSQDLGIHNSPLHF.

The chain combines TRBV30 with TRBJ2-3, with D possibly being TRBD2 (5 bases). CDR1 and CDR2 from the germline V gene are GTSNPN and SVGIG (reference sequence). Trimming pared 0 bases from V and 5 bases from J, leaving 9 bases between. There are 13 residues in the CDR3. The CDR3 protein is CAWSVGSGDTQYF. The CDR3 DNA reads TGTGCCTGGAGTGTCGGAAGCGGAGATACGCAGTATTTT.

The J gene is TRBJ2-2, the V gene TRBV3-1 (or the pseudogene TRBV3-2); 12 bases map to TRBD1. The CDR3 is 20 amino acids. J lost 4 bases, V lost 1 base, and 13 bases had no gene match. Looked up from germline, CDR1 is LGHDT and CDR2 is YNNKEL (reference sequence). This chain's CDR3 is CASSQAVRDRGPWGTGELFF. CDR3 DNA: TGTGCCAGCAGCCAAGCGGTCCGGGACAGGGGGCCCTGGGGCACCGGGGAGCTGTTTTTT.

The J gene is TRBJ2-1, the V gene TRBV4-2; TRBD2 matches 14 bases. V lost 1 base, J lost 7 bases, and 9 bases stayed unmatched. The germline V gene has CDR1 LGHNA and CDR2 YNFKEQ. This CDR3 has 18 amino acids. As DNA, the CDR3 is TGTGCCAGCAGCCAAGGTCGGACTAGCGGGGGGCCGGGGAATGAGCAGTTCTTC. This translates into CASSQGRTSGGPGNEQFF.

The chain carries TRBV5-6 and TRBJ2-1; D possibly corresponds to TRBD1 (6 bases). Germline assignment: CDR1 SGHDT and CDR2 YYEEEE. Deletions cut 4 bases from V and 4 bases from J, with 12 bases between. There are 14 residues in the CDR3. This chain's CDR3 is CASSLDSLYNEQFF. The CDR3 DNA sequence: TGTGCCAGCAGCCTGGACAGCCTTTACAATGAGCAGTTCTTC.

This clone was seen just once. The J gene is TRBJ1-6, the V gene TRBV7-3; 10 nucleotides match TRBD1. The CDR3 runs to 20 residues. V gave up 5 bases and J gave up 0 bases; unmatched junction bases: 13. Germline assignment: CDR1 SGHTA and CDR2 FQGTGA. The CDR3 spells CASSPQGQGPSSSYNSPLHF. Written as DNA, the CDR3 is TGTGCCAGCAGCCCCCAGGGACAGGGGCCTTCGAGCTCCTATAATTCACCCCTCCACTTT. The full variable domain, completed using reference TRBV7-3 and TRBJ1-6, is GAGVSQTPSNKVTEKGKYVELRCDPISGHTALYWYRQSLGQGPEFLIYFQGTGAADDSGLPNDRFFAVRPEGSVSTLKIQRTERGDSAVYLCASSPQGQGPSSSYNSPLHFGNGTRLTVT.

V usage is TRBV6-1 and J usage is TRBJ1-4, with unresolved D. The CDR3 loop spans 14 amino acids. The ends were cut back, 7 bases at V and 0 bases at J, with 9 bases in the middle. The germline V gene has CDR1 MNHNS and CDR2 SASEGT. The CDR3 loop is CASIGGATNEKLFF. The CDR3 coding sequence is TGTGCCAGCATAGGAGGTGCAACTAATGAAAAACTGTTTTTT.

The chain joins TRBV29-1 to TRBJ2-7; TRBD1 agrees at 7 bases. Germline-derived CDR1 and CDR2 are SQVTM and ANQGSEA. This CDR3 region has 12 residues. V lost 4 bases to trimming and J lost 4 bases; unmatched junction nucleotides: 4. CDR3 loop: CSVVGTAYEQYF. Here the CDR3 DNA reads TGCAGCGTTGTTGGGACAGCATACGAGCAGTACTTC.

This rearrangement joins TRBV7-6 to TRBJ2-7, with 8 nucleotides matching TRBD1. The CDR3 is 15 amino acids. Germline lookup yields CDR1 SGHVS and CDR2 FNYEAQ. The V and J ends lost 3 bases and 2 bases, in that order; junction bases with no gene match: 6. Here the CDR3 reads CASSLETGVTYEQYF. In nucleotides, the CDR3 is TGTGCCAGCAGCTTGGAGACAGGGGTTACCTACGAGCAGTACTTC. Variable domain in full (rest from reference TRBV7-6 and TRBJ2-7): GAGVSQSPRYKVTKRGQDVALRCDPISGHVSLYWYRQALGQGPEFLTYFNYEAQQDKSGLPNDRFSAERPEGSISTLTIQRTEQRDSAMYRCASSLETGVTYEQYFGPGTRLTVT.

The gene calls are TRBV7-3 and TRBJ2-5, with TRBD1 matching over 7 bases. Looked up from germline, CDR1 is SGHTA and CDR2 is FQGTGA. V lost 0 bases and J lost 4; bases outside the gene matches: 5. The CDR3 runs 15 residues. The CDR3 sequence: CASSLTTGFRETQYF. Here the CDR3 DNA reads TGTGCCAGCAGCTTAACGACAGGGTTTCGAGAGACCCAGTACTTC.

This chain joins TRBV5-1 and TRBJ2-1; 10 bases match TRBD1. J gave up 3 bases and V 4 bases, and 10 bases lay outside the gene matches. CDR1 and CDR2 from the germline V gene are SGHRS and YFSETQ. The CDR3 has 17 residues. CDR3 nucleotides: TGCGCCAGCAGCCCCCGTACCGGGACAGGGGACTACAATGAGCAGTTCTTC. As protein: CASSPRTGTGDYNEQFF.

The chain employs TRBV19 and TRBJ1-3, with no clear D. This CDR3 is 16 amino acids long. With 1 base removed from V and 2 bases from J, the gap between germline ends came to 12 bases. Per germline, CDR1 LNHDA and CDR2 SQIVND (reference sequence). Here the CDR3 reads CASSIGLTTPGNTIYF. As DNA, the CDR3 is TGTGCCAGTAGTATAGGTTTGACAACCCCTGGAAACACCATATATTTT.